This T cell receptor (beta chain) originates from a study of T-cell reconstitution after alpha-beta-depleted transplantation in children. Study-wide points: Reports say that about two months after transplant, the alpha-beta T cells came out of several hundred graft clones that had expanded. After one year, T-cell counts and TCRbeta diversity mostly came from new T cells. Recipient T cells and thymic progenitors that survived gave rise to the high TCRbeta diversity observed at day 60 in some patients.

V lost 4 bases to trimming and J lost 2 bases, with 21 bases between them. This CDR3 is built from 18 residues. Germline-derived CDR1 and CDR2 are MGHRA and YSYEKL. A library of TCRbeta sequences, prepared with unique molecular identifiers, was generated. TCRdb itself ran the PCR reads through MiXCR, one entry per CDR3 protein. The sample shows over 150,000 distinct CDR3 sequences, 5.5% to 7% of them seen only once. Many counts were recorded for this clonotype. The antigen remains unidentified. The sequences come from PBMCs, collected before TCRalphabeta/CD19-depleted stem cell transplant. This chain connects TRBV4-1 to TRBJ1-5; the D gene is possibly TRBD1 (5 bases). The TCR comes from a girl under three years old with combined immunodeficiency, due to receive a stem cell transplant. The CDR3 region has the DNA TGCGCCAGCAGCCCCCCCGGGACCTCCCTCAGCGGCAATCAGCCCCAGCATTTT. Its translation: CASSPPGTSLSGNQPQHF.